Presented here are 24 T cell receptor beta chains from one specimen sequenced in a study of glioma-infiltrating T cells after dendritic cell vaccination. TCRdb's table, derived via immunoSEQ multiplex PCR, lists solely in-frame clones and lacks some. This table holds about 82,000 clones, about 90% found once. Sequencing was performed on blood, taken before dendritic cell vaccination. These receptors were collected from a human donor with glioblastoma.

The rearrangement uses TRBV5-4 and TRBJ2-1; D not certain. Trimming stripped 0 bases from V and 0 bases from J, with 10 bases between. CDR1 and CDR2 from the germline V gene are SGHNT and YYREEE (reference sequence). The CDR3 is 16 residues long. CDR3 sequence reads: CASSLGAKSSYNEQFF. As DNA, the CDR3 is TGTGCCAGCAGCTTGGGAGCAAAAAGCTCCTACAATGAGCAGTTCTTC.

The gene calls are TRBV28 and TRBJ1-1; a weak D match, TRBD1 (5 bases). This CDR3 has 13 residues. Per the germline V gene, CDR1 is MDHEN and CDR2 is SYDVKM. Trimming took 8 bases from V and 5 from J, leaving 15 bases between them. This CDR3 is CASEGGTGTEAFF. The CDR3 DNA follows: TGTGCCAGCGAAGGAGGGACGGGGACTGAAGCTTTCTTT.

The chain carries TRBV2 and TRBJ1-5; D is undetermined. Germline loops: CDR1 SNHLY, CDR2 FYNNEI. The CDR3 has 15 residues. V shed 7 bases and J shed 1 base, with 14 bases lying between them. CDR3 DNA sequence: TGTGCCAGCAAAAGTGACGGGGTCAGCAATCAGCCCCAGCATTTT. Amino acid sequence: CASKSDGVSNQPQHF.

V usage is TRBV10-3 and J usage is TRBJ1-2; no reliable D call. V was trimmed by 3 bases and J by 4 bases, leaving 9 bases between them. This CDR3 is 13 amino acids long. CDR1 and CDR2 (germline): ENHRY, SYGVKD. The CDR3 DNA is TGTGCCATCAGTGATGACATCGCCTATGGCTACACCTTC. Translating it yields CAISDDIAYGYTF.

The chain uses TRBV4-2 and TRBJ2-7; TRBD2 aligns across 12 bases. Germline V CDR1 and CDR2: LGHNA, YNFKEQ. The CDR3 sequence is 19 residues long. Trimming removed 2 bases from V and 0 bases from J; junction bases left unmatched: 11. CDR3 DNA sequence: TGTGCCAGCAGCCAACAGCCACCGTCGGGACTAGCGGGCTCCTACGAGCAGTACTTC. It yields the protein CASSQQPPSGLAGSYEQYF.

This chain joins TRBV6-5 and TRBJ1-1, with a tentative D call TRBD1 (5 bases). V shed 1 base and J shed 6 bases, with 12 bases lying between them. Germline V gene lookup returns CDR1 MNHEY and CDR2 SVGAGI. The CDR3 totals 14 residues. The DNA of the CDR3 is TGTGCCAGCAGTTACTTGGAGGGGAGGTCTGAAGCTTTCTTT. Translated, it gives CASSYLEGRSEAFF.

The chain recombines TRBV27 with TRBJ2-1, with D hard to call. Germline CDR1 MNHEY, CDR2 SMNVEV (reference sequence). Trimming removed 6 bases at V and 9 bases at J, with 6 bases between. This CDR3 comprises 10 residues. The CDR3 DNA is TGTGCCAGCAGGGGCGTTGAGCAGTTCTTC. It codes for CASRGVEQFF.

This clone was detected once. In DNA, the CDR3 is TGTGCCAGCAGTGTACAGGGTGGGTCGGGTGAGCAGTTCTTC. Translated: CASSVQGGSGEQFF. The chain combines TRBV2 with TRBJ2-1; D is possibly TRBD1 (6 bases). The germline V gene encodes CDR1 SNHLY and CDR2 FYNNEI. The CDR3 runs to 14 residues. Trimming removed 4 bases from V and 9 bases from J, with 16 bases in between.

The DNA for the CDR3 is TGTGCCTGGACCGAGGTCAATGAGCAGTTCTTC. Translated: CAWTEVNEQFF. The chain combines TRBV30 with TRBJ2-1; no clear D gene. Germline V CDR1 and CDR2: GTSNPN, SVGIG (reference sequence). The CDR3 totals 11 residues. V lost 4 bases and J lost 6, with 7 bases in between.

The chain carries TRBV7-6 and TRBJ2-3; D perhaps matches TRBD2 (6 bases). Germline CDR1 SGHVS, CDR2 FNYEAQ. Trimming removed 3 bases from V and 3 bases from J, with 10 bases in between. The CDR3 contains 14 residues. Here the CDR3 DNA reads TGTGCCAGCAGCTTGCGGGATTTGACAGATACGCAGTATTTT. Residues: CASSLRDLTDTQYF.

This chain uses TRBV14 with TRBJ2-7, with TRBD2 matching over 9 bases. Germline V gives CDR1 SGHDN, CDR2 FVKESK. The CDR3 runs to 14 residues. V dropped 4 bases and J dropped 3; count of bases not matched to a gene: 4. The CDR3 DNA reads TGTGCCAGCAGCCGGTCGCGGGGGGGCTACGAGCAGTACTTC. It codes for CASSRSRGGYEQYF.

This clone was seen once. The rearrangement links TRBV6-5 to TRBJ2-3; D is unclear. The germline V gene has CDR1 MNHEY and CDR2 SVGAGI. The CDR3 is made up of 13 amino acids. V lost 5 bases, J lost 6 bases, and 12 bases lay in between. CDR3 loop: CASSLPGLDTQYF. Here the CDR3 DNA reads TGTGCCAGCAGTCTCCCCGGGTTGGATACGCAGTATTTT.

This chain joins TRBV19 and TRBJ1-2; D may be TRBD1 (6 bases). CDR1 is LNHDA and CDR2 is SQIVND in the germline V gene (reference sequence). The V gene lost 3 bases and the J gene lost 4 bases, with 9 bases spanning the gap. The CDR3 covers 13 residues. The CDR3 is CASSIDRRYGYTF. Here the CDR3 DNA reads TGTGCCAGTAGTATCGACAGGCGCTATGGCTACACCTTC.

This chain connects TRBV7-6 to TRBJ1-2; a possible D gene is TRBD1 (6 bases). Per the germline V gene, CDR1 is SGHVS and CDR2 is FNYEAQ. The CDR3 length is 12 residues. The CDR3 bases are TGTGCATCGCGGGGGGGGCTAGGCGGCTACACCTTC. It is translated as CASRGGLGGYTF.

This clone occurred once. The J gene is TRBJ2-3, the V gene TRBV9; D perhaps matches TRBD2 (5 bases). Per germline, CDR1 SGDLS and CDR2 YYNGEE. The CDR3 sequence is 13 residues long. V was clipped by 3 bases and J by 2 bases, with 7 bases between them. CDR3 sequence reads: CASSAGLTDTQYF. Here the CDR3 DNA reads TGTGCCAGCAGCGCCGGACTCACAGATACGCAGTATTTT.

The CDR3 protein is CASSLEVGADTQYF. The CDR3 bases are TGCGCCAGCAGCTTGGAGGTGGGAGCAGATACGCAGTATTTT. This chain joins TRBV5-1 and TRBJ2-3, with D perhaps TRBD2 (5 bases). CDR3 length equals 14 residues. Deletions cut 0 bases from V and 4 bases from J, with 9 bases between. Germline V lookup: CDR1 SGHRS, CDR2 YFSETQ.

This clone showed up just once. The chain has TRBV6-1 and TRBJ1-4; no definite D call. Trimming pared 6 bases from V and 0 bases from J, leaving 8 bases between. This CDR3 is 14 amino acids long. Germline V lookup: CDR1 MNHNS, CDR2 SASEGT. CDR3 loop: CASRVQTTNEKLFF. The CDR3 DNA is TGTGCCAGCAGGGTACAGACAACTAATGAAAAACTGTTTTTT.

J is TRBJ2-5 and V is TRBV5-1, with a weak D call TRBD2 (6 bases). The germline V gene encodes CDR1 SGHRS and CDR2 YFSETQ. This CDR3 region has 13 residues. The germline V and J ends were trimmed by 4 bases and 5 bases, with 12 bases remaining between them. The CDR3 reads CASSPGTGETQYF. CDR3 DNA sequence: TGCGCCAGCAGCCCGGGGACTGGGGAGACCCAGTACTTC. The whole variable domain, remainder taken from reference TRBV5-1 and TRBJ2-5, is KAGVTQTPRYLIKTRGQQVTLSCSPISGHRSVSWYQQTPGQGLQFLFEYFSETQRNKGNFPGRFSGRQFSNSRSEMNVSTLELGDSALYLCASSPGTGETQYFGPGTRLLVL.

This chain uses TRBV6-5 with TRBJ2-3; D might be TRBD2 (6 bases). V gave up 6 bases and J gave up 2 bases, with 15 bases separating them. Germline CDR1 is MNHEY and CDR2 is SVGAGI. The CDR3 contains 15 residues. CDR3 residues: CASSPGRGPTDTQYF. The DNA of the CDR3 is TGTGCCAGCAGCCCGGGGCGGGGTCCCACAGATACGCAGTATTTT.

This clone appeared a single time. The rearrangement uses TRBV6-1 and TRBJ2-7; 9 bases match TRBD1. Trimming took 7 bases from V and 2 from J; bases not matched to a gene: 9. The CDR3 is 15 amino acids. The germline CDR1 and CDR2 sequences are MNHNS and SASEGT. The CDR3 here is CASNSRDRVTYEQYF. CDR3 in DNA: TGTGCCAGCAACAGCCGGGACAGGGTTACCTACGAGCAGTACTTC.

The chain uses TRBV9 and TRBJ2-7, with 10 bases matching TRBD1. The germline gives CDR1 SGDLS, CDR2 YYNGEE. The V gene end was trimmed by 4 bases and the J gene end by 1 base; junction bases not matched to a gene: 5. The CDR3 is 15 residues long. CDR3 sequence reads: CASSIGQGGSYEQYF. The CDR3 DNA reads TGTGCCAGCAGCATTGGACAGGGGGGATCCTACGAGCAGTACTTC.

The chain links TRBV5-1 to TRBJ1-1, with 7 bases matching TRBD1. Per the germline V gene, CDR1 is SGHRS and CDR2 is YFSETQ. The ends lost 4 bases at V and 1 base at J; junction bases unmatched: 10. The CDR3 extends over 16 amino acids. The CDR3 nucleotides are TGCGCCAGCAGCACCGGGACAGCCCAAAGGAACACTGAAGCTTTCTTT. Translating it yields CASSTGTAQRNTEAFF.

The gene calls are TRBV5-4 and TRBJ2-1, with 9 bases identical to TRBD1. Germline V lookup: CDR1 SGHNT, CDR2 YYREEE (reference sequence). The CDR3 has 15 residues. V dropped 3 bases and J dropped 4; count of bases not matched to a gene: 5. CDR3 loop: CASSSGQGNYNEQFF. In DNA, the CDR3 is TGTGCCAGCAGCTCCGGACAGGGGAATTACAATGAGCAGTTCTTC. Complete variable domain (other parts from reference TRBV5-4 and TRBJ2-1): ETGVTQSPTHLIKTRGQQVTLRCSSQSGHNTVSWYQQALGQGPQFIFQYYREEENGRGNFPPRFSGLQFPNYSSELNVNALELDDSALYLCASSSGQGNYNEQFFGPGTRLTVL.

V and J are TRBV30 and TRBJ2-2, with D hard to call. The V end lost 4 bases, the J end lost 7 bases, and 16 bases lay between the germline ends. Germline V gene sequence: CDR1 GTSNPN, CDR2 SVGIG (reference sequence). The CDR3 sequence is 14 residues long. The CDR3 loop is CAWNARPLGGELFF. CDR3 coding DNA: TGTGCCTGGAACGCGCGGCCGTTGGGCGGGGAGCTGTTTTTT. Supplemented by reference TRBV30 and TRBJ2-2, the full variable domain reads SQTIHQWPATLVQPVGSPLSLECTVEGTSNPNLYWYRQAAGRGLQLLFYSVGIGQISSEVPQNLSASRPQDRQFILSSKKLLLSDSGFYLCAWNARPLGGELFFGEGSRLTVL.